This T cell receptor beta chain comes out of a study of blood T cell repertoires in COVID-19. Study background: Samples representing acute and convalescent COVID-19 were sourced from the United States, Italy and Spain.

The CDR3 covers 14 residues. The germline V gene encodes CDR1 SEHNR and CDR2 FQNEAQ (reference sequence). V shed 6 bases, J shed 5 bases, and the junction held 7 bases outside the gene matches. Per the authors' pipeline: Estimates of nucleated cell counts were drawn from the amplification of reference gene primers. Libraries were prepared by immunoSEQ multiplex PCR; TCRdb keeps only in-frame clonotypes and omits some of them. For V, J and clone size, that table is used; D and trimming come from the DNA. The table shows hundreds of thousands of clones, with roughly 84% occurring only once. Participant ages covered roughly 18 to 89 years across 25 or so US areas.

J is TRBJ2-1 and V is TRBV7-9; 7 bases map to TRBD1. The TCR sequence derives from a woman between 18 and 30 years old who had been exposed to COVID-19. The specimen was PBMCs or T cells enriched from blood (not recorded which). Written as DNA, the CDR3 is TGTGCCAGCAGATTACAGGGGCTCCACAATGAGCAGTTCTTC. This encodes CASRLQGLHNEQFF.